The rows below give T cell receptor beta chains drawn from one sample of a study of T cell changes during pregnancy in multiple sclerosis. Profiling relied on immunoSEQ multiplex PCR, and the TCRdb table lists in-frame clones only, not all of them. There are 70,000 to 95,000 clones in the sample; about 93% occur only once, and roughly 0.44% lies in the top ten. The sample was CD4+ T cells from peripheral blood mononuclear cells, taken in the second trimester of pregnancy. These receptors were obtained from a female donor with multiple sclerosis, enrolled in a pregnancy study. The conserved cysteine and the conserved F or W are not part of the CDR3 here. The D gene is left open where the match is weak. The size entry is marked missing in some rows and otherwise reads once, few, many or a size class.

. TRBV2 once ASSDGGVLT
. TRBV10-3 . ATHSTGYNQPQH
. TRBV6-6 . ASSYILPGEPD
TRBD1 TRBV7-2 . ASSLVWDRVGGYT
TRBD2 TRBV9 . ASSVGEGGEQY
. TRBV5-6 . ASSFVQGGSDTQY
. TRBV2 . ASIQDGVDSQETQY
. TRBV5-1 . ASSFSGYEQY
TRBD1 TRBV2 . ASRERLDRGYYEQY
TRBD1 TRBV19 once ACGQGESYNSPLH
TRBD1 TRBV7-8 . ASSLGQGAINQPQH
. TRBV7-9 . ASSPATGLNYGYT
TRBD1 TRBV5-1 . ASSLWGQRYEQY
. TRBV28 . ASSLFQRGGASETQY
. TRBV27 . ASSREGSRSTDTQY
. TRBV7-7 . ASSRRGVALTETQY
. TRBV27 . ASAPLPPDLRGYT
TRBD1 TRBV29-1 . SVDGTGYEQY
. TRBV19 . ASNGGNSNQPQH
. TRBV11-3 . ASSFEGNWYGYT
TRBD2 TRBV9 . ASSAFSSGGAGELF
. TRBV21-1 few ASSKGYGGMAQH
. TRBV29-1 . SVEDRGKEKLF
TRBD1 TRBV30 . AWSVFVSGQGNSPLH
. TRBV9 . ASSTQGGNTEAF
. TRBV5-1 few ASSDRDYTEAF
. TRBV2 . ASTREQLFSFMNTEAF
TRBD2 TRBV5-1 . ASSSTSGRGETQY
. TRBV12-5 . ASGFGTEAF
. TRBV5-5 . ASQGPFTGPQH
. TRBV7-3 . ASSLTGATEAF
. TRBV30 . AWSVLHRQNTEAF
. TRBV6-5 . ASSHDSTAEAF
. TRBV5-8 . ASSLYRGGYEQY
. TRBV18 . ASSPRTSATMNTEAF
TRBD2 TRBV7-8 . ASSAVRASGAEQF
TRBD1 TRBV5-1 . ASSLGDREPRDEQY
TRBD2 TRBV27 . ASSLGSGRANEQF
TRBD1 TRBV5-1 . ASSLGQGFYNSPLH
TRBD1 TRBV4-3 . ASSLQDRATGYT
. TRBV18 . ASSPAQQGNTEAF
TRBD1 TRBV7-9 . ASSDNRGDTGELF
TRBD1 TRBV7-2 . ASSLRDRGNEQF
TRBD1 TRBV6-5 . ASSPGTANQPQH
TRBD1 TRBV5-1 . ASSLTGTGVLEQY
. TRBV7-8 . ASTPWAYQETQY
. TRBV7-7 . ASSLKTELF
TRBD1 TRBV4-3 . ASSQLQGQGNSPLH
. TRBV27 . ASSLYTLVELKDSDTQY
TRBD1 TRBV5-6 . ASSRRTGSTEAF
. TRBV4-1 . ASSPSGSSGNTIY